The next 19 T cell receptor beta chains were all read from a single sample in a study of blood T cell repertoires in COVID-19. Generated by immunoSEQ multiplex PCR, the TCRdb table keeps only in-frame clones and is missing some. The sample shows approximately 96,000 clones, over 75% of them seen only once. The specimen sequenced was peripheral blood. These receptors all come from a woman over 75 with acute or convalescent COVID-19.

The chain uses TRBV19 and TRBJ2-6, with 7 bases aligning to TRBD1. Trimming cost V 4 bases and J 2 bases; bases outside gene matches: 2. The CDR3 sequence is 15 residues long. The V gene's germline CDR1 is LNHDA and CDR2 SQIVND (reference sequence). The CDR3 sequence is CASSTQGAGANVLTF. The CDR3 DNA is TGTGCCAGTAGTACCCAGGGGGCTGGGGCCAACGTCCTGACTTTC.

The rearrangement links TRBV4-1 to TRBJ2-2, with D maybe TRBD1 (5 bases). V lost 4 bases to trimming and J lost 6 bases, with 15 bases between them. The CDR3 is 15 amino acids. Germline loops: CDR1 MGHRA, CDR2 YSYEKL. The CDR3 is CASSRGPGGPGELFF. The CDR3 DNA follows: TGCGCCAGCAGCCGGGGCCCCGGTGGTCCCGGGGAGCTGTTTTTT.

This chain links TRBV2 with TRBJ1-5, with 8 nucleotides matching TRBD1. CDR1 and CDR2 (germline): SNHLY, FYNNEI. The CDR3 has 13 amino acids. After removal of 7 bases from V and 2 bases from J, the junction contained 1 base not matched to a gene. CDR3 in DNA: TGTGCCAGCAAGGGACAGGGCAATCAGCCCCAGCATTTT. Its protein product is CASKGQGNQPQHF.

This clone appeared once. V and J are TRBV24-1 and TRBJ1-2, with 8 bases that match TRBD1. Germline assignment: CDR1 KGHDR and CDR2 SFDVKD. V lost 3 bases to trimming and J lost 4 bases; unmatched junction nucleotides: 6. The CDR3 is 15 amino acids. As DNA, the CDR3 is TGTGCCACCAGTGATCGGACAGGGTCACTCTATGGCTACACCTTC. The encoded protein is CATSDRTGSLYGYTF.

This sequence joins TRBV19 and TRBJ2-3; 8 nucleotides line up with TRBD2. The length of the CDR3 is 14 residues. The junction had 9 bases not matched to a gene; V was cut back by 7 bases and J by 6 bases. Germline V lookup: CDR1 LNHDA, CDR2 SQIVND (reference sequence). For the CDR3, the DNA is TGTGCCAGTAAAGGGAGCGGGAGAGGGGATACGCAGTATTTT. Its translation: CASKGSGRGDTQYF.

About this clone: Other nucleotide sequences from this sample produce the same CDR3. The J gene is TRBJ2-5, the V gene TRBV2; possibly TRBD2 for D (5 bases). V dropped 2 bases and J dropped 2 bases, with 12 bases sitting between them. This CDR3 has 15 amino acids. Germline CDR1 and CDR2: SNHLY and FYNNEI. The CDR3 DNA reads TGTGCCAGCAGTGAACGGACTGGTTCTCAAGAGACCCAGTACTTC. Encoded protein: CASSERTGSQETQYF.

This clone has a single count. The chain recombines TRBV4-1 with TRBJ2-1; 10 bases fit TRBD2. V was clipped by 2 bases and J by 9 bases; unmatched bases: 7. This CDR3 region has 15 residues. Germline CDR1 reads MGHRA; CDR2 reads YSYEKL. The CDR3 reads CASSQLAGVLSEQFF. The CDR3 nucleotides read TGCGCCAGCAGCCAACTAGCGGGGGTTCTAAGTGAGCAGTTCTTC.

This clone turned up a few times. The same CDR3 is also encoded by other DNA sequences in this sample. The CDR3 protein is CASSVAWQGGTDTQYF. The CDR3 DNA reads as TGTGCCAGCAGCGTAGCTTGGCAGGGTGGCACAGATACGCAGTATTTT. V gene TRBV9 combines with J gene TRBJ2-3, with TRBD1 as a possible D gene (5 bases). V gave up 0 bases and J gave up 1 base, with 12 bases separating them. Germline CDR1 reads SGDLS; CDR2 reads YYNGEE. The CDR3 extends over 16 amino acids.

The chain is built from TRBV28 and TRBJ1-1; no reliable D call. Germline CDR1 reads MDHEN; CDR2 reads SYDVKM. The CDR3 spans 13 residues. Deletions cut 5 bases from V and 0 bases from J, with 7 bases between. CDR3: CASSGPMNTEAFF. CDR3 sequence (DNA): TGTGCCAGCAGTGGGCCGATGAACACTGAAGCTTTCTTT. Based on the CDR3 plus reference TRBV28 and TRBJ1-1, the full variable domain is DVKVTQSSRYLVKRTGEKVFLECVQDMDHENMFWYRQDPGLGLRLIYFSYDVKMKEKGDIPEGYSVSREKKERFSLILESASTNQTSMYLCASSGPMNTEAFFGQGTRLTVV.

The chain joins TRBV7-9 to TRBJ2-1; TRBD2 aligns across 12 bases. The V gene end was trimmed by 6 bases and the J gene end by 6 bases; junction bases not matched to a gene: 3. The CDR3 is 14 amino acids. Germline V gene data show CDR1 as SEHNR and CDR2 as FQNEAQ (reference sequence). The CDR3 is CASSLAGGFNEQFF. DNA of the CDR3: TGTGCCAGCAGTCTAGCGGGGGGGTTCAATGAGCAGTTCTTC.

The chain is built from TRBV7-9 and TRBJ2-1; 8 positions agree with TRBD2. Trimming cost V 1 base and J 9 bases; bases outside gene matches: 8. The CDR3 consists of 15 residues. Germline V CDR1 and CDR2: SEHNR, FQNEAQ (reference sequence). CDR3 sequence (DNA): TGTGCCAGCAGCTTAGGTTGGACTAGCCTGCCTGAGCAGTTCTTC. This encodes CASSLGWTSLPEQFF.

The gene calls are TRBV7-2 and TRBJ1-1; no clear D. This CDR3 spans 13 amino acids. Germline values: CDR1 SGHTA, CDR2 FQGNSA. V was cut by 1 base and J by 8 bases, with 11 bases left in between. CDR3 in DNA: TGTGCCAGCAGCTTAGGGCGAGGGATCGAAGCTTTCTTT. It specifies CASSLGRGIEAFF.

This clone was seen only a few times. J is TRBJ2-1 and V is TRBV7-2; 11 nucleotides match TRBD2. V dropped 5 bases and J dropped 3; count of bases not matched to a gene: 12. The CDR3 has 18 residues. Germline V gene lookup returns CDR1 SGHTA and CDR2 FQGNSA. CDR3 in DNA: TGTGCCAGCAGCCGGCGCGTAGCGGGGGGGCCTATCTACAATGAGCAGTTCTTC. Translated, it gives CASSRRVAGGPIYNEQFF.

This clone appeared once. This chain connects TRBV5-7 to TRBJ1-1; 7 bases are shared with TRBD1. TRBV5-7 is placed among ORFs of uncertain function. The CDR3 is 16 amino acids. With V trimmed by 1 base and J by 1 base, 7 bases remained unmatched. The CDR3 here is CASSLWDRKWNTEAFF. CDR3 DNA: TGTGCCAGCAGCTTGTGGGACAGAAAATGGAACACTGAAGCTTTCTTT.

This chain joins TRBV19 and TRBJ2-2; TRBD1 matches 7 bases. V lost 6 bases and J lost 1; bases outside the gene matches: 5. CDR3 length equals 15 residues. The germline gives CDR1 LNHDA, CDR2 SQIVND (reference sequence). For the CDR3, the DNA is TGTGCCAGTAGGACTGACAGGGAGAACACCGGGGAGCTGTTTTTT. Translation gives CASRTDRENTGELFF.

Concerning this clone: This same CDR3 is encoded by further DNA sequences in the sample. The chain employs TRBV11-2 and TRBJ1-1; 7 bases match TRBD1. V trimming: 5 bases; J trimming: 1 base; junction bases outside the gene matches: 4. From germline, CDR1 is SGHAT and CDR2 FQNNGV. The CDR3 totals 14 residues. This CDR3 is CASSLGQWNTEAFF. The DNA of the CDR3 is TGTGCCAGCAGCCTGGGACAGTGGAACACTGAAGCTTTCTTT.

The rearrangement links TRBV19 to TRBJ1-1, with D maybe TRBD1 (5 bases). This CDR3 is 15 amino acids long. The ends were cut back, 10 bases at V and 8 bases at J, with 26 bases in the middle. Germline V CDR1 and CDR2: LNHDA, SQIVND (reference sequence). CDR3 bases: TGTGCCACCCAGCCGATTCAGGGTCGGCTTGCCGAAGCTTTCTTT. It is translated as CATQPIQGRLAEAFF. Using reference TRBV19 and TRBJ1-1 for the parts outside the CDR3, the full variable domain is DGGITQSPKYLFRKEGQNVTLSCEQNLNHDAMYWYRQDPGQGLRLIYYSQIVNDFQKGDIAEGYSVSREKKESFPLTVTSAQKNPTAFYLCATQPIQGRLAEAFFGQGTRLTVV.

The chain has TRBV10-3 and TRBJ2-7; the D gene is possibly TRBD2 (6 bases). V lost 4 bases, J lost 2 bases, and 9 bases lay in between. The CDR3 consists of 13 residues. The germline V gene has CDR1 ENHRY and CDR2 SYGVKD. The DNA for the CDR3 is TGTGCCATCAGTGGTCGGGAGACCTACGAGCAGTACTTC. Protein sequence: CAISGRETYEQYF.

The rearrangement uses TRBV27 and TRBJ2-7, with D perhaps matching TRBD1 (6 bases). CDR1 and CDR2 (germline): MNHEY, SMNVEV (reference sequence). Trimming took off 6 bases at V and 9 bases at J, with 21 bases between the two ends. There are 14 residues in the CDR3. The CDR3 DNA follows: TGTGCCAGCAGGTGGAGCCAACAGGGTGGGAGGCAGTACTTC. Translating it yields CASRWSQQGGRQYF.